The 27 T cell receptor beta chains presented below share a single source sample, sequenced in a study of T cells in Graves' hyperthyroidism and ophthalmopathy. The CDR3 regions of TCR beta were amplified from RNA transcripts. The study used the HTBI primer set for a first-round RT-PCR of the TCR CDR3. TCRdb independently ran MiXCR on the multiplex PCR reads; one entry per CDR3 protein. The sample holds approximately 400,000 distinct CDR3 sequences; just under 15% are singletons and the top ten take approximately 29%. The sequenced sample consisted of blood. The source is a woman in her 30s with Graves' hyperthyroidism.

The chain links TRBV7-3 to TRBJ1-1; 11 bases align to TRBD1. Germline loops: CDR1 SGHTA, CDR2 FQGTGA. J was trimmed by 4 bases and V by 3 bases; bases with no gene match: 4. The length of the CDR3 is 15 residues. The DNA of the CDR3 is TGTGCCAGCAGCTTGGGGACAGGGGGGAGCACTGAAGCTTTCTTT. Its translation: CASSLGTGGSTEAFF.

In its sample, this clonotype was seen a few times. This chain links TRBV10-1 with TRBJ2-1, with 8 nucleotides matching TRBD1. CDR1 and CDR2 from the germline V gene are WNHNN and SYGVQD (reference sequence). The V and J ends lost 4 bases and 5 bases, in that order; junction bases with no gene match: 4. The CDR3 has 14 amino acids. CDR3 bases: TGCGCCAGCAGTGCGTGGGACAGGAACAATGAGCAGTTCTTC. Translating gives CASSAWDRNNEQFF.

This clonotype was picked up a small number of times. The V and J genes are TRBV5-5 and TRBJ2-3; 8 bases map to TRBD2. J lost 3 bases, V lost 1 base, and 7 bases had no gene match. Germline CDR1 is SGHKS and CDR2 is YYEKEE (reference sequence). The CDR3 totals 16 residues. DNA for the CDR3: TGTGCCAGCAGCTTGTTGAGCGGGAGTAATACAGATACGCAGTATTTT. Translated: CASSLLSGSNTDTQYF.

This clonotype turned up a few times. V and J are TRBV5-1 and TRBJ2-1; a possible D gene is TRBD1 (6 bases). CDR1 and CDR2 from the germline V gene are SGHRS and YFSETQ. The CDR3 is made up of 15 amino acids. Trimming cost V 0 bases and J 8 bases, with 15 bases left between them. CDR3 sequence reads: CASSLVGRGRDEQFF. The CDR3, as DNA: TGCGCCAGCAGCTTGGTGGGCAGGGGTCGGGATGAGCAGTTCTTC.

This clonotype was seen at least ten times. V and J are TRBV28 and TRBJ1-2; D is possibly TRBD1 (5 bases). The CDR3 extends over 16 amino acids. The V and J ends lost 5 bases and 2 bases respectively, with 18 bases between them. CDR1 is MDHEN, CDR2 SYDVKM, per germline. CDR3 sequence (DNA): TGTGCCAGCAGTCCTTACAGGAGAATAGGGAACTATGGCTACACCTTC. Its protein product is CASSPYRRIGNYGYTF.

The gene calls are TRBV19 and TRBJ1-5; the D is unclear. V lost 3 bases and J lost 4, with 7 bases in between. The CDR3 sequence is 13 residues long. Germline V gene data show CDR1 as LNHDA and CDR2 as SQIVND (reference sequence). CDR3 in amino acids: CASSINQNQPQHF. The CDR3 DNA is TGTGCCAGTAGTATCAATCAAAATCAGCCCCAGCATTTT.

The rearrangement links TRBV24-1 to TRBJ2-2, with 12 bases identical to TRBD1. The germline CDR1 and CDR2 sequences are KGHDR and SFDVKD. Trimming cost V 3 bases and J 4 bases; bases outside gene matches: 2. The CDR3 covers 16 residues. The DNA for the CDR3 is TGTGCCACCAGTGATCCGGGACAGGGGGCCACCGGGGAGCTGTTTTTT. Its protein is CATSDPGQGATGELFF.

This clonotype has more than one count but fewer than ten. J is TRBJ2-3 and V is TRBV5-1, with 10 bases aligning to TRBD2. The CDR3 runs to 17 residues. Germline V gives CDR1 SGHRS, CDR2 YFSETQ. The V segment lost 1 base and the J segment 6 bases; nucleotides outside the gene matches: 11. CDR3 sequence (DNA): TGCGCCAGCAGCTTGCCCGCTTTAGCGGGAGGCCCGGATACGCAGTATTTT. Translating it yields CASSLPALAGGPDTQYF.

This clonotype was picked up many times. V usage is TRBV2 and J usage is TRBJ1-4; 7 bases line up with TRBD1. Losses at the gene ends were 6 bases for V and 5 bases for J; bases not matched to a gene: 12. CDR1 and CDR2 from the germline V gene are SNHLY and FYNNEI. The CDR3 contains 16 residues. CDR3 in DNA: TGTGCCAGCAGCCGTGCCCGGGACAGTATAAATGAAAAACTGTTTTTT. Protein sequence: CASSRARDSINEKLFF.

Only a few counts were recorded for this clonotype. This rearrangement joins TRBV6-1 to TRBJ2-6; maybe TRBD2 (5 bases). This CDR3 is built from 15 residues. Germline V gene lookup returns CDR1 MNHNS and CDR2 SASEGT. The V end lost 6 bases, the J end lost 0 bases, and 9 bases lay between the germline ends. The DNA of the CDR3 is TGTGCCAGCAGCTTCGGACTCTCTGGGGCCAACGTCCTGACTTTC. This codes for CASSFGLSGANVLTF.

This clonotype occurred a few times. CDR3 DNA sequence: TGTGCCAGCAGTTCCCTAGCGGGAGACGTGGACGAGCAGTACTTC. As protein: CASSSLAGDVDEQYF. The chain joins TRBV7-9 to TRBJ2-7, with 10 bases that match TRBD2. Germline CDR1 is SEHNR and CDR2 is FQNEAQ (reference sequence). Trimming removed 6 bases from V and 5 bases from J; junction bases left unmatched: 10. CDR3 length: 15 amino acids. The full variable domain, its missing parts supplied by reference TRBV7-9 and TRBJ2-7, is DTGVSQNPRHKITKRGQNVTFRCDPISEHNRLYWYRQTLGQGPEFLTYFQNEAQLEKSRLLSDRFSAERPKGSFSTLEIQRTEQGDSAMYLCASSSLAGDVDEQYFGPGTRLTVT.

This clonotype was recorded a few times. V is TRBV29-1 and J is TRBJ2-5, with TRBD2 identical over 7 bases. The CDR3 extends over 12 amino acids. Looked up from germline, CDR1 is SQVTM and CDR2 is ANQGSEA. The ends lost 7 bases at V and 5 bases at J; junction bases unmatched: 7. CDR3 region: CSATGGSETQYF. The CDR3 DNA reads as TGCAGCGCCACCGGGGGGTCGGAGACCCAGTACTTC.

The rearrangement uses TRBV19 and TRBJ1-2; 12 bases are shared with TRBD1. Germline CDR1 and CDR2: LNHDA and SQIVND (reference sequence). CDR3 length: 15 residues. J gave up 8 bases and V 4 bases, and 8 bases lay outside the gene matches. The CDR3 sequence is CASSRPGQGARGYTF. The CDR3 DNA sequence: TGTGCCAGTAGTAGACCGGGACAGGGGGCCAGGGGCTACACCTTC.

This clonotype was counted many times. The genes are TRBV27 and TRBJ2-1, with 7 bases aligning to TRBD2. The CDR3 extends over 16 amino acids. CDR1 and CDR2 (germline): MNHEY, SMNVEV (reference sequence). V lost 2 bases and J lost 0; bases outside the gene matches: 4. DNA of the CDR3: TGTGCCAGCAGTTTACTAGCGGAGAGCTCCTACAATGAGCAGTTCTTC. Residues: CASSLLAESSYNEQFF.

This clonotype came up many times. The V and J genes are TRBV6-5 and TRBJ2-7, with 7 positions matching TRBD1. The J segment lost 0 bases and the V segment lost 0 bases, leaving 14 bases of the junction unmatched. CDR1 and CDR2 (germline): MNHEY, SVGAGI. The CDR3 contains 19 residues. This CDR3 reads CASSYSSQGTVKLSYEQYF. For the CDR3, the DNA is TGTGCCAGCAGTTACTCGAGCCAAGGGACAGTTAAACTCTCCTACGAGCAGTACTTC.

This clonotype appeared many times. The J gene is TRBJ2-1, the V gene TRBV18, with 8 bases matching TRBD2. The CDR3 consists of 15 residues. V shed 3 bases, J shed 3 bases, and the junction held 4 bases outside the gene matches. Per the germline V gene, CDR1 is KGHSH and CDR2 is LQKENI. In DNA, the CDR3 is TGTGCCAGCTCACCTGCGGGAGGACGCTACAATGAGCAGTTCTTC. The encoded protein is CASSPAGGRYNEQFF.

This clonotype appeared many times. The chain recombines TRBV6-5 with TRBJ2-5; 9 bases are a match to TRBD1. The ends lost 4 bases at V and 4 bases at J; junction bases unmatched: 4. Germline CDR1 reads MNHEY; CDR2 reads SVGAGI. This CDR3 comprises 14 residues. The CDR3: CASSSPGQGETQYF. The CDR3 DNA follows: TGTGCCAGCAGTTCGCCGGGACAGGGAGAGACCCAGTACTTC.

This clonotype appeared many times. The chain employs TRBV10-3 and TRBJ2-7; 10 bases align to TRBD1. The CDR3 is 15 residues long. V was pared by 0 bases and J by 2 bases, with 1 base of the junction left unmatched. In germline, CDR1 is ENHRY, CDR2 SYGVKD. CDR3 bases: TGTGCCATCAGTGAGTCGGGACAGGGGACCTACGAGCAGTACTTC. This translates into CAISESGQGTYEQYF.

This clonotype was seen many times. This rearrangement joins TRBV20-1 to TRBJ2-3; TRBD2 agrees at 13 bases. V lost 6 bases, J lost 11 bases, and 14 bases stayed unmatched. Germline V lookup: CDR1 DFQATT, CDR2 SNEGSKA (reference sequence). This CDR3 is built from 15 residues. CDR3 coding DNA: TGCAGTGCAGACGGGACTAGCGGGACCGCGGGGATGCAGTATTTT. This gives the protein CSADGTSGTAGMQYF.

V usage is TRBV19 and J usage is TRBJ2-1, with 12 bases fitting TRBD2. Germline V lookup: CDR1 LNHDA, CDR2 SQIVND (reference sequence). With 9 bases clipped from V and 7 bases from J, the junction kept 10 bases outside the gene matches. This CDR3 is 15 amino acids long. CDR3 nucleotides: TGTGCCAGCCAAGGACTAGCGGGAAATCGGAATGAGCAGTTCTTC. As protein: CASQGLAGNRNEQFF.

This clonotype was seen many times. The CDR3 nucleotides read TGTGCCACCAGTGATCCGAGACAGGGAGGTGAAAAACTGTTTTTT. This gives the protein CATSDPRQGGEKLFF. The chain recombines TRBV24-1 with TRBJ1-4; 7 bases match TRBD1. CDR3 length equals 15 residues. CDR1 is KGHDR and CDR2 is SFDVKD in the germline V gene. V lost 3 bases to trimming and J lost 7 bases; unmatched junction nucleotides: 7.

This CDR3 is CASSSGDLNNEQFF. The CDR3 coding sequence is TGTGCCAGCAGCTCCGGGGACTTGAACAATGAGCAGTTCTTC. The rearrangement joins TRBV3-1 to TRBJ2-1, with D possibly TRBD2 on 6 matching bases. In germline, CDR1 is LGHDT, CDR2 YNNKEL (reference sequence). The CDR3 is made up of 14 amino acids. Trimming removed 5 bases from V and 5 bases from J, with 13 bases in between.

This chain joins TRBV27 and TRBJ2-5, with D possibly TRBD1 on 6 matching bases. The germline gives CDR1 MNHEY, CDR2 SMNVEV (reference sequence). V lost 5 bases, J lost 5 bases, and 21 bases lay in between. The CDR3 totals 16 residues. The CDR3 nucleotides are TGTGCCAGCAGTGGGATACTCTTAGGGGGTGTGGAGACCCAGTACTTC. Its protein is CASSGILLGGVETQYF.

CDR3 amino acids: CSVGGSQGWSGELFF. CDR3 nucleotides: TGCAGTGTGGGTGGGTCGCAGGGTTGGTCCGGGGAGCTGTTTTTT. This chain connects TRBV20-1 to TRBJ2-2, with TRBD1 as a possible D gene (5 bases). The V gene's germline CDR1 is DFQATT and CDR2 SNEGSKA (reference sequence). The germline V and J ends were trimmed by 7 bases and 6 bases, with 21 bases remaining between them. The CDR3 sequence is 15 residues long.

On this clonotype itself: The junction and the germline gene differ at one end; a read error may be behind it. The chain is built from TRBV5-1 and TRBJ1-4; unclear D gene. CDR1 is SGHRS and CDR2 is YFSETQ in the germline V gene. CDR3 length: 15 amino acids. The CDR3 loop is CVSSRATSANEKLFF. The DNA for the CDR3 is TGCGTCAGCAGCCGGGCTACCTCAGCTAATGAAAAACTGTTTTTT.

A few counts support this clonotype. The V and J genes are TRBV7-9 and TRBJ1-5, with D unresolved. The CDR3 sequence is 14 residues long. V was trimmed by 3 bases and J by 2 bases, leaving 8 bases between them. Germline V lookup: CDR1 SEHNR, CDR2 FQNEAQ (reference sequence). The CDR3 DNA sequence: TGTGCCAGCAGCTTCGACACTGGCAATCAGCCCCAGCATTTT. It yields the protein CASSFDTGNQPQHF.

This clonotype occurred many times. The rearrangement joins TRBV28 to TRBJ1-1; D ambiguous. The CDR3 is 15 amino acids. The germline CDR1 and CDR2 sequences are MDHEN and SYDVKM. The ends were cut back, 1 base at V and 4 bases at J, with 13 bases in the middle. CDR3: CASSLSSGGGTEAFF. CDR3 nucleotides: TGTGCCAGCAGTTTATCATCCGGTGGCGGCACTGAAGCTTTCTTT.